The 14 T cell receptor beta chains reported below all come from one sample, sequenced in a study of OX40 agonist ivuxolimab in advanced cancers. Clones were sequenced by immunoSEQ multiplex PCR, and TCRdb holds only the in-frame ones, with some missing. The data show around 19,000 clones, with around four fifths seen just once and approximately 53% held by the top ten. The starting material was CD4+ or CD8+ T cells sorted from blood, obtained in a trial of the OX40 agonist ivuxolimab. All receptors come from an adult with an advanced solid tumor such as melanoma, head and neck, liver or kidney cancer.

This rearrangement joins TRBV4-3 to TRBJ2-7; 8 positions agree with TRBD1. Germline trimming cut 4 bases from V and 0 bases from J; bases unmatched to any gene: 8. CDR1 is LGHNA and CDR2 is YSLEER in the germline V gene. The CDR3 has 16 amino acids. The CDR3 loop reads CASSPQTGAISYEQYF. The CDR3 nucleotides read TGCGCCAGCAGCCCACAGACAGGGGCCATCTCCTACGAGCAGTACTTC.

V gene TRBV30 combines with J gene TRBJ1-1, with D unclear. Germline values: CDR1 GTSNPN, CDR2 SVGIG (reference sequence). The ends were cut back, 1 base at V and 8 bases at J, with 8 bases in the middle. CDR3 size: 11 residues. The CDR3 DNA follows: TGTGCCTGGAGTGAACCGACGGAAGCTTTCTTT. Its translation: CAWSEPTEAFF.

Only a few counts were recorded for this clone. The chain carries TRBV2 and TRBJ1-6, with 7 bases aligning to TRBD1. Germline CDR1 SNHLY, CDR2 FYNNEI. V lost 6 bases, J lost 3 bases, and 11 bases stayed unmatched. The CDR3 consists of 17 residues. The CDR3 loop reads CASRGQASALYNSPLHF. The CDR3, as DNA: TGTGCCAGCAGAGGACAGGCGTCGGCCCTCTATAATTCACCCCTCCACTTT.

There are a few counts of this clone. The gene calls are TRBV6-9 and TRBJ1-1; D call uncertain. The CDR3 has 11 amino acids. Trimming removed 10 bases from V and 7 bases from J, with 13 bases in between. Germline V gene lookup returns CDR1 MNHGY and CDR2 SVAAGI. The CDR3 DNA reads TGTGCCAACCCTGCCAGATATGAAGCTTTCTTT. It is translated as CANPARYEAFF.

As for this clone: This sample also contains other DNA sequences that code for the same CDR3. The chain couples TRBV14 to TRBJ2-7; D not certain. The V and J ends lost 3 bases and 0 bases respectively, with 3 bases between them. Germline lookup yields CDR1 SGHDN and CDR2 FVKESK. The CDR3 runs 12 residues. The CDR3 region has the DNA TGTGCCAGCAGCCAGTACTCCTACGAGCAGTACTTC. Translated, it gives CASSQYSYEQYF. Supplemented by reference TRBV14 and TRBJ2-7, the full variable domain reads EAGVTQFPSHSVIEKGQTVTLRCDPISGHDNLYWYRRVMGKEIKFLLHFVKESKQDESGMPNNRFLAERTGGTYSTLKVQPAELEDSGVYFCASSQYSYEQYFGPGTRLTVT.

Here the CDR3 DNA reads TGTGCCAGTAGCCTTACAGGGGTCTCCTACAATGAGCAGTTCTTC. Translated, it gives CASSLTGVSYNEQFF. The rearrangement uses TRBV19 and TRBJ2-1; 7 bases align to TRBD1. V lost 6 bases to trimming and J lost 0 bases; unmatched junction nucleotides: 5. The germline V gene encodes CDR1 LNHDA and CDR2 SQIVND (reference sequence). This CDR3 is 15 amino acids long.

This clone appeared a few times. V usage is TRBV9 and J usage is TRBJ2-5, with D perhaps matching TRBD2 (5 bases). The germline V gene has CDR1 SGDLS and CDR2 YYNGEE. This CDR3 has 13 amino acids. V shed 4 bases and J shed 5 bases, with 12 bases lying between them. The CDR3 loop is CASSPGGLETQYF. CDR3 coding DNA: TGTGCCAGCAGCCCCGGCGGGCTTGAGACCCAGTACTTC.

The CDR3 is CASSPTTPYEQYF. The CDR3 DNA reads as TGTGCCAGCAGTCCCACTACGCCCTACGAGCAGTACTTC. V is TRBV7-2 and J is TRBJ2-7; D is undetermined. The germline V gene encodes CDR1 SGHTA and CDR2 FQGNSA. The CDR3 has 13 residues. V dropped 6 bases and J dropped 2 bases, with 11 bases sitting between them.

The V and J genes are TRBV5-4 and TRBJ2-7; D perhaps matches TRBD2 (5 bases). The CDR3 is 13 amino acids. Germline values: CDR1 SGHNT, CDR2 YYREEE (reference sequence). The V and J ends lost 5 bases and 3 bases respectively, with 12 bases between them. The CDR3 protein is CASRSSGDYEQYF. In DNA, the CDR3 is TGTGCCAGCAGGAGCTCCGGGGACTACGAGCAGTACTTC.

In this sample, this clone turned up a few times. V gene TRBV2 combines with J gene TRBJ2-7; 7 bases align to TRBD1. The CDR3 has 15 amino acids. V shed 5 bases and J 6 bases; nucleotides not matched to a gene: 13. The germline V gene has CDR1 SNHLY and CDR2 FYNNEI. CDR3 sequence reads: CASSSGQVAPSEQYF. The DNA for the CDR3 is TGTGCCAGCAGTTCTGGACAGGTAGCCCCTAGCGAGCAGTACTTC.

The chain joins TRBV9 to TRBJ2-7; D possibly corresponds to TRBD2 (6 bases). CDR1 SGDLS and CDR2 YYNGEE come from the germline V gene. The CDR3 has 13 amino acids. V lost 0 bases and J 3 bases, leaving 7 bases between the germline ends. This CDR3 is CASSVASDYEQYF. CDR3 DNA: TGTGCCAGCAGCGTAGCTAGCGACTACGAGCAGTACTTC.

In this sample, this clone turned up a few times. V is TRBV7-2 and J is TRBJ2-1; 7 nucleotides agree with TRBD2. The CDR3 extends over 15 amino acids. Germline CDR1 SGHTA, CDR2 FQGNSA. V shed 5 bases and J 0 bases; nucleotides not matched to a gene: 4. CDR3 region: CASSPWEGSYNEQFF. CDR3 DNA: TGTGCCAGCAGCCCCTGGGAGGGCTCCTACAATGAGCAGTTCTTC. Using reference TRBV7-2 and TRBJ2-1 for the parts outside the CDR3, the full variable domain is GAGVSQSPSNKVTEKGKDVELRCDPISGHTALYWYRQSLGQGLEFLIYFQGNSAPDKSGLPSDRFSAERTGGSVSTLTIQRTQQEDSAVYLCASSPWEGSYNEQFFGPGTRLTVL.

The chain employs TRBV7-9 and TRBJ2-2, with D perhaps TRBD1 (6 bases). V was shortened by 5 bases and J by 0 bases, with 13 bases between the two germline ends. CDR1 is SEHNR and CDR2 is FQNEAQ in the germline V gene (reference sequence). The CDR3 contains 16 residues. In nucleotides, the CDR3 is TGTGCCAGCAGCCCCCCCGGACAGTCGAACACCGGGGAGCTGTTTTTT. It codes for CASSPPGQSNTGELFF. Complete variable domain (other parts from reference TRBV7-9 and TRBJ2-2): DTGVSQNPRHKITKRGQNVTFRCDPISEHNRLYWYRQTLGQGPEFLTYFQNEAQLEKSRLLSDRFSAERPKGSFSTLEIQRTEQGDSAMYLCASSPPGQSNTGELFFGEGSRLTVL.

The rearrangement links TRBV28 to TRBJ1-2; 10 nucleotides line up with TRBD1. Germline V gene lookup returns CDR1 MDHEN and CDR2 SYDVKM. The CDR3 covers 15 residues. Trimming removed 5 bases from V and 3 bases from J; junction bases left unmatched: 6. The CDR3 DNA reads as TGTGCCAGCAGTCCAAGACAGGGGGCCCACTATGGCTACACCTTC. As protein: CASSPRQGAHYGYTF.